This T cell receptor beta chain was captured by sequencing in a study of blood T cell repertoires in COVID-19. In the study overall: There were acute and convalescent COVID-19 samples, and they came from the United States, Italy and Spain. The cDNA or gDNA used as material had been derived from T cells, B-cell-depleted T cells, or PBMCs.

The CDR3 runs 15 residues. J lost 5 bases, V lost 1 base, and 3 bases had no gene match. The germline V gene encodes CDR1 SGHRS and CDR2 YFSETQ. As originally analysed: Reference gene primer amplification gave estimated nucleated cell counts. Sequencing used immunoSEQ multiplex PCR; TCRdb keeps in-frame clones, though not all of them. From that table come the V and J calls and clone size; the DNA was used to work out D and trimming. The sample shows around 400,000 clones, about 89% of them seen only once. Sample: peripheral blood. This chain connects TRBV5-1 to TRBJ2-5, with 12 bases lining up with TRBD2. The origin of this receptor is a man aged 40-49 years with acute or convalescent COVID-19. The CDR3 DNA is TGCGCCAGCAGCTTGCTAGCGGGGGGGCCGGAGACCCAGTACTTC. It encodes CASSLLAGGPETQYF.